A selection of T cell receptor beta chains follows, all from one sample in a study of shared clonotypes between healthy human individuals. The method was immunoSEQ multiplex PCR; TCRdb's version includes in-frame clones alone and lacks a portion of them. In the table there are roughly 2 million clones, just under 95% of which are singletons. Sequencing was carried out using naive CD8+ T cells sorted from blood. These receptors originate from a man between 18 and 35 years old in good health. The CDR3 runs from the conserved cysteine through the conserved F or W. The order of the fields is V gene, J gene, D gene, clone size, CDR3 length, CDR3 protein, CDR3 DNA. A D gene is named only where the DNA matches it firmly. For some rows the clone size is stated as once, few or many, or as a class when expanded; others skip it.

TRBV6-6	TRBJ2-7	-	-	14	CASDSSGQSYEQYF	TGTGCCAGCGACTCTAGCGGACAGAGCTACGAGCAGTACTTC
TRBV19	TRBJ2-7	TRBD2	-	16	CASRLTSGRSPYEQYF	TGTGCCAGTAGATTGACTAGCGGGAGATCCCCCTACGAGCAGTACTTC
TRBV27	TRBJ2-2	-	-	16	CASSFVGGGYTGELFF	TGTGCCAGCAGTTTTGTGGGTGGAGGGTACACCGGGGAGCTGTTTTTT
TRBV7-9	TRBJ1-1	-	once	15	CASSPIRDLDTEAFF	TGTGCCAGCAGCCCCATCCGGGACCTTGACACTGAAGCTTTCTTT
TRBV7-9	TRBJ1-1	TRBD1	-	15	CASSLVTGTDTEAFF	TGTGCCAGCAGCTTAGTGACAGGGACTGACACTGAAGCTTTCTTT
TRBV9	TRBJ2-7	TRBD2	-	15	CASSAGLADSYEQYF	TGTGCCAGCAGCGCCGGACTAGCGGACTCCTACGAGCAGTACTTC
TRBV10-2	TRBJ2-1	TRBD2	-	16	CASSAAGTSIYNEQFF	TGCGCCAGCAGTGCCGCCGGGACTAGCATCTACAATGAGCAGTTCTTC
TRBV13	TRBJ2-2	-	-	16	CASSLTIGGHAGELFF	TGTGCCAGCAGCCTTACCATCGGGGGTCATGCCGGGGAGCTGTTTTTT
TRBV10-3	TRBJ1-2	-	once	15	CAISGEAGPNYGYTF	TGTGCCATCAGTGGCGAAGCAGGACCTAACTATGGCTACACCTTC
TRBV28	TRBJ2-7	TRBD1	-	16	CASTTEVGQGSDEQYF	TGTGCCAGCACCACCGAAGTGGGACAGGGGTCTGACGAGCAGTACTTC
TRBV6-5	TRBJ2-7	-	-	14	CASSSVGGSYEQYF	TGTGCCAGCAGTTCAGTCGGAGGATCCTACGAGCAGTACTTC
TRBV4-3	TRBJ2-7	-	-	14	CASSQDLPVLEQYF	TGCGCCAGCAGCCAAGATTTGCCCGTCCTCGAGCAGTACTTC
TRBV4-1	TRBJ1-1	-	-	13	CASSPPGRTEAFF	TGCGCCAGCAGCCCCCCAGGGAGGACTGAAGCTTTCTTT
TRBV5-8	TRBJ2-4	TRBD1	-	16	CASSLGGQLAKNIQYF	TGTGCCAGCAGCTTGGGGGGACAGTTAGCCAAAAACATTCAGTACTTC
TRBV7-9	TRBJ2-7	-	-	14	CASSLGGESYEQYF	TGTGCCAGCAGCTTAGGGGGCGAAAGTTACGAGCAGTACTTC
TRBV5-4	TRBJ1-4	TRBD1	-	18	CASSQGQESPQHNEKLFF	TGTGCCAGCAGCCAAGGACAGGAAAGCCCCCAACATAATGAAAAACTGTTTTTT
TRBV9	TRBJ1-5	TRBD1	-	16	CASSADRKYSNQPQHF	TGTGCCAGCAGCGCGGACAGGAAGTATAGCAATCAGCCCCAGCATTTT
TRBV6-5	TRBJ2-3	-	-	15	CASSSVGGFTDTQYF	TGTGCCAGCTCCTCGGTGGGGGGCTTCACAGATACGCAGTATTTT
TRBV6-6	TRBJ2-1	-	-	14	CASSYSISLGEQFF	TGTGCCAGCAGTTACTCGATAAGTTTGGGTGAGCAGTTCTTC
TRBV4-3	TRBJ2-7	-	-	14	CASSPATGTYEQYF	TGCGCCAGCAGCCCCGCCACGGGTACATACGAGCAGTACTTC
TRBV13	TRBJ2-6	-	-	13	CASSLWGANVLTF	TGTGCCAGCAGCCTGTGGGGGGCCAACGTCCTGACTTTC
TRBV14	TRBJ2-2	-	-	16	CASSPRVILNTGELFF	TGTGCCAGCAGCCCGAGGGTAATCCTAAACACCGGGGAGCTGTTTTTT
TRBV11-1	TRBJ2-3	-	-	15	CASSQGDLSTDTQYF	TGTGCCAGCAGCCAGGGGGACTTGAGCACAGATACGCAGTATTTT
TRBV6-6	TRBJ2-7	-	-	14	CASKHDLISYEQYF	TGTGCCAGCAAACACGACCTCATCTCCTACGAGCAGTACTTC
TRBV7-9	TRBJ2-3	TRBD1	-	15	CASSLADRAPNTQYF	TGTGCCAGCAGCTTAGCGGACAGGGCCCCGAATACGCAGTATTTT
TRBV21-1	TRBJ2-7	-	-	13	CASSKGNGYEQYF	TGTGCCAGCAGCAAAGGGAACGGGTACGAGCAGTACTTC
TRBV4-3	TRBJ2-3	TRBD2	-	17	CASSHRPSAGVADTQYF	TGCGCCAGCAGCCACAGACCCTCGGCGGGAGTGGCAGATACGCAGTATTTT
TRBV7-9	TRBJ2-3	TRBD1	-	17	CASSPNRTGRRTDTQYF	TGTGCCAGCAGCCCAAACAGGACAGGGAGAAGGACAGATACGCAGTATTTT
TRBV13	TRBJ2-4	-	-	13	CASSLRGENIQYF	TGTGCCAGCAGCCTCCGAGGGGAAAACATTCAGTACTTC
TRBV4-1	TRBJ2-1	-	-	15	CASSQEVGPYNEQFF	TGCGCCAGCAGCCAAGAAGTGGGGCCCTACAATGAGCAGTTCTTC
TRBV7-9	TRBJ2-7	TRBD1	-	15	CASSLGPGQTYEQYF	TGTGCCAGCAGCTTAGGGCCGGGACAGACCTACGAGCAGTACTTC
TRBV15	TRBJ2-7	-	-	13	CATSSGLGYEQYF	TGTGCCACCAGCTCTGGGCTCGGCTACGAGCAGTACTTC
TRBV7-9	TRBJ1-3	-	-	15	CASSLGTLAGNTIYF	TGTGCCAGCAGCCTGGGGACCCTAGCCGGAAACACCATATATTTT
TRBV6-1	TRBJ2-5	TRBD1	-	15	CASTSPAGGAETQYF	TGTGCCAGCACATCCCCGGCAGGGGGCGCAGAGACCCAGTACTTC
TRBV27	TRBJ2-7	TRBD1	-	15	CASSYQGATLYEQYF	TGTGCCAGCAGTTACCAGGGGGCGACACTATACGAGCAGTACTTC
TRBV28	TRBJ2-3	-	-	15	CATKGVTRNTDTQYF	TGTGCCACCAAAGGGGTTACTAGAAACACAGATACGCAGTATTTT
TRBV6-5	TRBJ2-1	TRBD2	-	15	CASSPWTSGDHEQFF	TGTGCCAGCAGTCCCTGGACTAGCGGGGACCATGAGCAGTTCTTC
TRBV11-1	TRBJ2-5	TRBD2	-	16	CASSPQAAGGRETQYF	TGTGCCAGCAGCCCCCAGGCAGCGGGGGGGCGGGAGACCCAGTACTTC
TRBV7-2	TRBJ2-1	TRBD2	-	16	CASSLVPSGEENEQFF	TGTGCCAGCAGCTTAGTGCCTAGCGGGGAGGAGAATGAGCAGTTCTTC
TRBV11-2	TRBJ1-6	-	-	14	CASSLGQVNSPLHF	TGTGCCAGCAGCTTAGGGCAGGTTAATTCACCCCTCCACTTT
TRBV4-3	TRBJ1-1	-	-	16	CASSQDQQGMNTEAFF	TGCGCCAGCAGCCAAGATCAACAGGGTATGAACACTGAAGCTTTCTTT
TRBV7-8	TRBJ1-5	-	-	12	CASSSLGQPQHF	TGTGCCAGCAGCTCCCTAGGTCAGCCCCAGCATTTT
TRBV27	TRBJ1-1	TRBD1	-	14	CASGPGTGDTEAFF	TGTGCCAGCGGCCCCGGGACAGGGGACACTGAAGCTTTCTTT
TRBV28	TRBJ2-1	TRBD2	-	20	CASSLRTKWGLAGVLVEQFF	TGTGCCAGCAGTTTACGCACCAAATGGGGACTAGCGGGGGTACTGGTTGAGCAGTTCTTC
TRBV19	TRBJ1-4	-	-	13	CASIAGYGEKLFF	TGTGCCAGTATTGCAGGGTATGGTGAAAAACTGTTTTTT
TRBV27	TRBJ2-3	-	-	14	CASSLGLDLDTQYF	TGTGCCAGCAGTTTAGGGCTAGATCTAGATACGCAGTATTTT
TRBV4-1	TRBJ1-1	TRBD1	-	16	CASSQDQGQLNTEAFF	TGCGCCAGCAGCCAAGATCAGGGACAGTTGAACACTGAAGCTTTCTTT
TRBV30	TRBJ2-3	TRBD2	-	18	CAWSFTSGGAYSTDTQYF	TGTGCCTGGAGTTTCACTAGCGGGGGGGCCTACAGCACAGATACGCAGTATTTT
TRBV28	TRBJ2-2	-	-	14	CASQGWGNTGELFF	TGTGCCAGTCAGGGTTGGGGGAACACCGGGGAGCTGTTTTTT
TRBV9	TRBJ2-3	TRBD2	-	17	CASSVDDSGSSWDTQYF	TGTGCCAGCAGCGTAGATGATAGCGGGAGTAGTTGGGATACGCAGTATTTT